Following are 14 T cell receptor beta chains from one sample sequenced in a study of CD8 T cells in ankylosing spondylitis. Study results and limitations: A TCR beta motif of eight highly homologous variants appeared characteristic of ankylosing spondylitis blood.

MiXCR, applied by TCRdb to the 5' RACE reads, yields one record per CDR3 protein. The sample yields about 330,000 distinct CDR3 sequences, 8% seen once. Their cognate antigens are unknown. The specimen was blood, either unsorted or a sorted T cell fraction (not recorded which). These receptors originate from a male donor with ankylosing spondylitis.

This chain connects TRBV12-3 or TRBV12-4 to TRBJ2-2, with 10 bases aligning to TRBD1. V lost 10 bases and J lost 6; bases outside the gene matches: 11. The CDR3 length is 15 residues. The CDR3 DNA follows: TGTGCCATCTCGGGAGGGACAGGGGAAGCCGGGGAGCTGTTTTTT. It yields the protein CAISGGTGEAGELFF.

This clonotype was counted a single time. It is likely a read error, because the conserved phenylalanine at the end of the CDR3 is missing. No DNA is shown, since the ends of the CDR3 on it are uncertain; the CDR3 is the one TCRdb lists. The rearrangement uses TRBV3-1 and TRBJ1-3; the table gives TRBD1 as D, unverified against the DNA. Germline V gene lookup returns CDR1 LGHDT and CDR2 YNNKEL (reference sequence). With termini counted, the CDR3 has 12 amino acids. CDR3 sequence reads: CASSQYPGTEYY.

This clonotype was counted only a few times. The V and J genes are TRBV20-1 and TRBJ2-7; D remains ambiguous. The CDR3 runs to 13 residues. The V end lost 6 bases, the J end lost 4 bases, and 16 bases lay between the germline ends. Germline CDR1 is DFQATT and CDR2 is SNEGSKA (reference sequence). The DNA of the CDR3 is TGCAGTGCGACCCAAATAGGGTTTTACGAGCAGTACTTC. This translates into CSATQIGFYEQYF.

This clonotype has a handful of counts. The gene calls are TRBV21-1 and TRBJ2-1; the listed D gene, TRBD2, was not tested against the DNA. TRBV21-1 is noted as a pseudogene. The CDR3 sequence is 15 residues long. The DNA of the CDR3 is TGTGCCAGCAGCGGGACTAGTTTTACCGGCAATGAGCAGTTCTTC. It is translated as CASSGTSFTGNEQFF.

This clonotype has at least ten counts. This rearrangement joins TRBV12-3 or TRBV12-4 to TRBJ2-1; TRBD2 matches 8 bases. Trimming removed 5 bases from V and 8 bases from J; junction bases left unmatched: 8. The CDR3 contains 14 residues. CDR3 region: CASSPGGGRYEQFF. The CDR3 DNA is TGTGCCAGCAGTCCGGGGGGGGGTAGATATGAGCAGTTCTTC.

This clonotype was counted a few times. The gene calls are TRBV6-2 or TRBV6-3 and TRBJ2-7; no clear D gene. V was pared by 8 bases and J by 6 bases, with 14 bases between. CDR3 size: 12 residues. The germline CDR1 and CDR2 sequences are MNHEY and SVGEGT. The CDR3 here is CASGSWATEQYF. CDR3 nucleotides: TGTGCCAGCGGCTCGTGGGCAACCGAGCAGTACTTC.

This clonotype was recorded at least ten times. The chain joins TRBV7-9 to TRBJ1-3, with a tentative D call TRBD1 (5 bases). Trimming removed 3 bases from V and 0 bases from J, with 12 bases in between. CDR3 size: 16 residues. Per germline, CDR1 SEHNR and CDR2 FQNEAQ (reference sequence). CDR3 amino acids: CASSFSTASSGNTIYF. The CDR3 DNA is TGTGCCAGCAGCTTCTCGACAGCCTCCTCTGGAAACACCATATATTTT.

This clonotype was seen a handful of times. The rearrangement joins TRBV3-1 to TRBJ2-1; no reliable D call. Germline CDR1 and CDR2: LGHDT and YNNKEL (reference sequence). With 4 bases removed from V and 6 bases from J, the gap between germline ends came to 13 bases. The CDR3 has 14 amino acids. CDR3 nucleotides: TGTGCCAGCAGCCCTTTTCTGAGCGCCAATGAGCAGTTCTTC. Translating gives CASSPFLSANEQFF.

The genes are TRBV9 and TRBJ2-2; TRBD1 matches 8 bases. V was clipped by 7 bases and J by 5 bases; unmatched bases: 10. CDR1 and CDR2 (germline): SGDLS, YYNGEE. The CDR3 extends over 15 amino acids. Here the CDR3 DNA reads TGTGCCAGCCAGAGGGGACAGGAGGGGACCGGGGAGCTGTTTTTT. It is translated as CASQRGQEGTGELFF.

This clonotype was recorded a few times. The CDR3 sequence: CSVSGYLWDSNNEQFF. The CDR3 nucleotides are TGCAGCGTAAGCGGGTATCTATGGGACAGCAACAATGAGCAGTTCTTC. This chain connects TRBV29-1 to TRBJ2-1; a weak D match, TRBD1 (7 bases). V was clipped by 6 bases and J by 5 bases, with 23 bases between them. The germline gives CDR1 SQVTM, CDR2 ANQGSEA. CDR3 length: 16 amino acids.

This chain uses TRBV7-2 with TRBJ2-3, with D hard to call. This CDR3 has 17 residues. Looked up from germline, CDR1 is SGHTA and CDR2 is FQGNSA. Trimming left V 5 bases short and J 0 bases short, with 18 bases between. The CDR3 protein is CASSPHRSPGSTDTQYF. The CDR3, as DNA: TGTGCCAGCAGCCCCCACCGTTCCCCTGGGAGCACAGATACGCAGTATTTT.

The rearrangement uses TRBV5-6 and TRBJ2-7; the match to TRBD2 covers 7 bases. V dropped 7 bases and J dropped 5; count of bases not matched to a gene: 3. CDR3 length: 11 residues. The germline V gene encodes CDR1 SGHDT and CDR2 YYEEEE. CDR3 in DNA: TGTGCCAGCGAGCGGGACCACGAGCAGTACTTC. This translates into CASERDHEQYF.

The sample holds many counts of this clonotype. The chain has TRBV6-5 and TRBJ2-3; 8 positions agree with TRBD2. The CDR3 covers 15 residues. Looked up from germline, CDR1 is MNHEY and CDR2 is SVGAGI. Trimming removed 2 bases from V and 5 bases from J; junction bases left unmatched: 6. CDR3 sequence: CASSYRGRLVDTQYF. As DNA, the CDR3 is TGTGCCAGCAGTTACCGCGGGAGGCTGGTAGATACGCAGTATTTT.

There are a few counts of this clonotype. This CDR3 reads CSAQEGDTQYF. DNA for the CDR3: TGCAGCGCGCAGGAGGGAGATACGCAGTATTTT. The J gene is TRBJ2-3, the V gene TRBV29-1, with a weak D call TRBD2 (6 bases). From germline, CDR1 is SQVTM and CDR2 ANQGSEA. The CDR3 has 11 amino acids. The V gene lost 7 bases and the J gene lost 5 bases, with 10 bases spanning the gap.